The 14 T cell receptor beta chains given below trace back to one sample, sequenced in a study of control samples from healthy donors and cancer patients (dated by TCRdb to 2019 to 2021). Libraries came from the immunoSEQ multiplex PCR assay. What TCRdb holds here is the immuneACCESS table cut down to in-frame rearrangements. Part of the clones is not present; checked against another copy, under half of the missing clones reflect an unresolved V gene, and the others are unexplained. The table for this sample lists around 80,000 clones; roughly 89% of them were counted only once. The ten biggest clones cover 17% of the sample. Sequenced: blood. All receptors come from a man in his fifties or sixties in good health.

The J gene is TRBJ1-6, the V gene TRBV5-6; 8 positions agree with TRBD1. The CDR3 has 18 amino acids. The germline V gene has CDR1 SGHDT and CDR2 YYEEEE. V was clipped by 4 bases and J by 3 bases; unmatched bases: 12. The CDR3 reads CASSQGRGPLDYNSPLHF. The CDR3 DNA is TGTGCCAGCAGCCAAGGCAGGGGGCCCCTAGACTATAATTCACCCCTCCACTTT.

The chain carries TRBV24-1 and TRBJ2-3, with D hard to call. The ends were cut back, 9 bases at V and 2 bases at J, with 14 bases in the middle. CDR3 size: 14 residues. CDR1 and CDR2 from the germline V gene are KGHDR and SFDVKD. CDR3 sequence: CATEGSLLTDTQYF. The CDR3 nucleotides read TGTGCCACCGAAGGCAGCCTCCTCACAGATACGCAGTATTTT.

CDR3 protein: CASSYQGSSRGANVLTF. The CDR3 bases are TGTGCCAGCAGTTATCAGGGGTCTTCGAGGGGGGCCAACGTCCTGACTTTC. This rearrangement joins TRBV7-9 to TRBJ2-6; D perhaps matches TRBD1 (6 bases). The length of the CDR3 is 17 residues. Germline V gives CDR1 SEHNR, CDR2 FQNEAQ (reference sequence). Trimming removed 6 bases from V and 4 bases from J, with 19 bases in between.

CDR3 loop: CSGTRADEQYF. The DNA for the CDR3 is TGCAGCGGGACTCGGGCGGACGAGCAGTACTTC. The chain couples TRBV29-1 to TRBJ2-7; tentatively, D is TRBD2 (5 bases). CDR1 and CDR2 from the germline V gene are SQVTM and ANQGSEA. The CDR3 covers 11 residues. V lost 7 bases and J lost 5, with 12 bases in between.

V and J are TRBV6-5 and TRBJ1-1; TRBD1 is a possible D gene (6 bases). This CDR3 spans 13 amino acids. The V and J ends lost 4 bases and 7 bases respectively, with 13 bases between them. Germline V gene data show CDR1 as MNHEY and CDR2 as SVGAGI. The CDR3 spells CASSLSRGLEAFF. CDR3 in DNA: TGTGCCAGCAGTTTATCCAGGGGCCTTGAAGCTTTCTTT.

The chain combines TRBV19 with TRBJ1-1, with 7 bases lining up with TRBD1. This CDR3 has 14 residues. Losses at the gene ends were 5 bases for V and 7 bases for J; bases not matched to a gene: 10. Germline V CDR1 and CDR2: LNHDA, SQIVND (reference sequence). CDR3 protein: CASSLTGTRGEAFF. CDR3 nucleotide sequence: TGTGCCAGTAGTTTGACAGGGACGCGCGGTGAAGCTTTCTTT.

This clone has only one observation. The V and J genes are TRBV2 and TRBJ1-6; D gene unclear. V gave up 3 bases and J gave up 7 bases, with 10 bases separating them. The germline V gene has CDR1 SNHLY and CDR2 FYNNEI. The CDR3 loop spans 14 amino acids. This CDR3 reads CASSEKGVNSPLHF. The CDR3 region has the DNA TGTGCCAGCAGTGAGAAGGGAGTGAATTCACCCCTCCACTTT.

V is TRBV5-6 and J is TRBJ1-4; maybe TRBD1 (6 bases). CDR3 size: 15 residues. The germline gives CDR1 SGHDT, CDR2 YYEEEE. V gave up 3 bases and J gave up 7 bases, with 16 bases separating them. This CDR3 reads CASSSTGTIAEKLFF. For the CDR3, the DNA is TGTGCCAGCAGCTCCACAGGGACGATCGCTGAAAAACTGTTTTTT. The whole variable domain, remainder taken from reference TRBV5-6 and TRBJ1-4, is DAGVTQSPTHLIKTRGQQVTLRCSPKSGHDTVSWYQQALGQGPQFIFQYYEEEERQRGNFPDRFSGHQFPNYSSELNVNALLLGDSALYLCASSSTGTIAEKLFFGSGTQLSVL.

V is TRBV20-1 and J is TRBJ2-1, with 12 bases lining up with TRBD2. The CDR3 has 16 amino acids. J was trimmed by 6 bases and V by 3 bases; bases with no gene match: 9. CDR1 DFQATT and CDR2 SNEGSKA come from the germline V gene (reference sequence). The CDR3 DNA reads TGCAGTGCTAGTACCCTAGCGGGGGGGCCCTTCAATGAGCAGTTCTTC. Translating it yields CSASTLAGGPFNEQFF.

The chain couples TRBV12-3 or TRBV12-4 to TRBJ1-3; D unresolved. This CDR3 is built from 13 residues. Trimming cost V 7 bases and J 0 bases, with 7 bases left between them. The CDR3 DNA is TGTGCCAGCACCCCTAACTCTGGAAACACCATATATTTT. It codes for CASTPNSGNTIYF.

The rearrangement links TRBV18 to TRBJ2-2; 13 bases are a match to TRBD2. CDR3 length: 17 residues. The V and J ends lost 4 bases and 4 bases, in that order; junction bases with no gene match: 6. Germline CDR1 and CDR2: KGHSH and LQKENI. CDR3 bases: TGTGCCAGCTCACAAGGGACTAGCGGGACGATCACCGGGGAGCTGTTTTTT. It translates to CASSQGTSGTITGELFF.

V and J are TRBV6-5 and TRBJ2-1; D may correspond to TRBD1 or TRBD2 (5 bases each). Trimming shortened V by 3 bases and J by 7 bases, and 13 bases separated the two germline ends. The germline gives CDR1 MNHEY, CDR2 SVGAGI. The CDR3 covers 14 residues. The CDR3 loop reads CASSYGGLRNEQFF. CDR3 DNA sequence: TGTGCCAGCAGTTATGGGGGTTTAAGGAATGAGCAGTTCTTC.

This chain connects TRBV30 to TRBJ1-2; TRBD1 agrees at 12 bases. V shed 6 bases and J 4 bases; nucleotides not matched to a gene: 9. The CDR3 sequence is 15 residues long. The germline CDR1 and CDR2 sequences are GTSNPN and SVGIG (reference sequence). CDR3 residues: CACSEGQGASYGYTF. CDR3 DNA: TGTGCCTGCTCGGAGGGACAGGGGGCTTCCTATGGCTACACCTTC.

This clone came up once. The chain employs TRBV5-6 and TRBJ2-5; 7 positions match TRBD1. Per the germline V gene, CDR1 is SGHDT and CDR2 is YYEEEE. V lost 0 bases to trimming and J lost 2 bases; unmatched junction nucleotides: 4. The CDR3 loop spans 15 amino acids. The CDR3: CASSLGGTVQETQYF. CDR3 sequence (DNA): TGTGCCAGCAGCTTGGGGGGGACAGTTCAAGAGACCCAGTACTTC. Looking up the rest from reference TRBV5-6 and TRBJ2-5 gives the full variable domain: DAGVTQSPTHLIKTRGQQVTLRCSPKSGHDTVSWYQQALGQGPQFIFQYYEEEERQRGNFPDRFSGHQFPNYSSELNVNALLLGDSALYLCASSLGGTVQETQYFGPGTRLLVL.